The present T cell receptor beta chain was sequenced within a study of human T cells and chemical hapten exposure. This clonotype was found a few times. Time point given: healthy volunteer bleed at 2 weeks. Researchers extracted total RNA from unfractionated whole blood. V was shortened by 4 bases and J by 1 base, with 15 bases between the two germline ends. The CDR3 consists of 16 residues. The germline gives CDR1 MNHEY, CDR2 SVGEGT. Unique molecular identifiers were linked by the library to individual cDNA molecules. TCRdb used MiXCR to reprocess the RACE reads, holding one entry per CDR3 protein. This sample has over 100,000 distinct CDR3 sequences, with approximately 9.1% found just once.

The sequence was collected from a male donor in good health. Some clones in this sample may be carry-over from other donors' samples. The chain is built from TRBV6-2 or TRBV6-3 and TRBJ2-3, with D perhaps being TRBD1 or TRBD2 (5 bases each). The sample consisted of whole blood. The CDR3 sequence: CASSSGPRGGTDTQYF. The CDR3 bases are TGTGCCAGCAGTTCGGGGCCTAGAGGGGGCACAGATACGCAGTATTTT.